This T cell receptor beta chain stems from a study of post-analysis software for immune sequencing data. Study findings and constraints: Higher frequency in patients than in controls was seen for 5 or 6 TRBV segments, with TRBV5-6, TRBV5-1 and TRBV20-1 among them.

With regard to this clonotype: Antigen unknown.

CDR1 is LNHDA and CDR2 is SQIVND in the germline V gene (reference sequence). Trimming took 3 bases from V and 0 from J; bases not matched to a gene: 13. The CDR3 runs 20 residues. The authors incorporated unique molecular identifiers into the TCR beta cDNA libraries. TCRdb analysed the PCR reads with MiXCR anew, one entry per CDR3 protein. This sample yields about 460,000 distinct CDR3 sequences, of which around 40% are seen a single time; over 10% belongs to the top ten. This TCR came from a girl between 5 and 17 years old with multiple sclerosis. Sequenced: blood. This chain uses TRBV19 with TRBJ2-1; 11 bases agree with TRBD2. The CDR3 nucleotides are TGTGCCAGTAGTATTCCCCCACTAGCGGGAGTCCAGAGCTCCTACAATGAGCAGTTCTTC. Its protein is CASSIPPLAGVQSSYNEQFF.